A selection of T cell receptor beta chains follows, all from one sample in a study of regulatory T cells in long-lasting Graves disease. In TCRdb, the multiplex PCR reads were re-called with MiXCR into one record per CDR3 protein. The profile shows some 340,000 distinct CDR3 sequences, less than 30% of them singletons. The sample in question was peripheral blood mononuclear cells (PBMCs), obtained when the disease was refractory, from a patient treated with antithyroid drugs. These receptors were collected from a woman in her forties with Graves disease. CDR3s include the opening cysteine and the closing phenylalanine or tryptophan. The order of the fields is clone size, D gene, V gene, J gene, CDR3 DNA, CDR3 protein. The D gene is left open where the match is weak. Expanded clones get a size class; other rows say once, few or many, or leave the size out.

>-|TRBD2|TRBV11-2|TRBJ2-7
TGTGCCGGCAGCTTCGGGGGGTACGAGCAGTACTTC
CAGSFGGYEQYF
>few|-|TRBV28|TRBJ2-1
TGTGCCAGCAGTTTAAAGGGCCGGCGCCTATACAATGAGCAGTTCTTC
CASSLKGRRLYNEQFF
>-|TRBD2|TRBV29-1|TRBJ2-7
TGCAGCGTTGTAAGGTTAGCGGGACTTTACAACTCCTACGAGCAGTACTTC
CSVVRLAGLYNSYEQYF
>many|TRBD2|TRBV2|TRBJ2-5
TGTGCCAGCAGGACCGGGGCGGGAGGGCTGAAGACCCAGTACTTC
CASRTGAGGLKTQYF
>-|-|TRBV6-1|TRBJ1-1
TGTGCCAGCAGTCGTTTAACACAGGGTCCTGAAGCTTTCTTT
CASSRLTQGPEAFF
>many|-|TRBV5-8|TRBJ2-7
TGTGCCAGCAGCCCCCAGGCAGGGACGGGAGAGCAGTACTTC
CASSPQAGTGEQYF
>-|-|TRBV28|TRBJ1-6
TGTGCCAGCAGTTTACATCGCGGACAGAGTAATTCACCCCTCCACTTT
CASSLHRGQSNSPLHF
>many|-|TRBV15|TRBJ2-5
TGTGCCACCAGCAGAGACCAGGGCCAAGAGACCCAGTACTTC
CATSRDQGQETQYF
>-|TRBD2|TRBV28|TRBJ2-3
TGTGCCAGCAGTTTTACTAGCGGGATCGACACAGATACGCAGTATTTT
CASSFTSGIDTDTQYF
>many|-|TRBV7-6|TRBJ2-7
TGTGCCAGCAGCTTCTGGCGGCAGGGGAACGAGCAGTACTTC
CASSFWRQGNEQYF
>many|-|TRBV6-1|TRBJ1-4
TGTGCCAGCAGTGAATCGGCAGGGCGTAGGTTTTTT
CASSESAGRRFF
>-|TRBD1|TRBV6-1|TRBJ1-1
TGTGCCAGCAGGGGGACAGGGATCACTGAAGCTTTCTTT
CASRGTGITEAFF
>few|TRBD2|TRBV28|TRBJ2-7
TGTGCCAGCAGTTCAGCTAGCGGGAGATCTGTGTGGTACGAGCAGTACTTC
CASSSASGRSVWYEQYF
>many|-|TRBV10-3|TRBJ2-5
TGTGCCATCAGTGGGCAAGCCCTCCAAGAGACCCAGTACTTC
CAISGQALQETQYF
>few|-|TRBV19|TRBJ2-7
TGTGCCAGTAGCCAATTCCCCACGACCTACGAGCAGTACTTC
CASSQFPTTYEQYF
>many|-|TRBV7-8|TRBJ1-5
TGTGCCAGCAGCCGCGACAGGACTTATAGCAATCAGCCCCAGCATTTT
CASSRDRTYSNQPQHF
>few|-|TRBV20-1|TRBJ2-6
TGCAGTGCTAGAGATACAGGTCTAAGGGCCAACGTCCTGACTTTC
CSARDTGLRANVLTF
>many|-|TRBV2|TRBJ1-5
TGTGCCAGCAGTCCTTCGACCGTCTATAGCAATCAGCCCCAGCATTTT
CASSPSTVYSNQPQHF
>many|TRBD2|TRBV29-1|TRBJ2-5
TGCAGCGTTGTACGACTAGCGGGCGAGACCCAGTACTTC
CSVVRLAGETQYF
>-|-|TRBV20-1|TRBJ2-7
TGCAGTGCGGGAGGGGGGGCCTACGAGCAGTACTTC
CSAGGGAYEQYF
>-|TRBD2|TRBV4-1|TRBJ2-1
TGCGCCAGCAGCCAAGGCGGACTAGCGGATGGTCACAATGAGCAGTTCTTC
CASSQGGLADGHNEQFF
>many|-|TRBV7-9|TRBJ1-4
TGTGCCAGCAGCTTAAAGACAGGATCTGAAAAACTGTTTTTT
CASSLKTGSEKLFF
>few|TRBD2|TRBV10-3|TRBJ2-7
TGTGCCATCAGTGACGGGACTAGCGGGGACTACGAGCAGTACTTC
CAISDGTSGDYEQYF
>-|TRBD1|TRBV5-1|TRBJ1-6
TGCGCCAGCAGCCCAACGTACAGGGGAAACTCCTATAATTCACCCCTCCACTTT
CASSPTYRGNSYNSPLHF